The clone carrying this T cell receptor (beta chain) was counted ten times or more. The antigen is unknown. This record belongs to a study of T cells in Graves' hyperthyroidism and ophthalmopathy. Study-level points and caveats: The blood repertoire included most of the expanded thyroid clonotypes above 0.001.

The patients, who ranged from 18 to 65 in age, presented with newly diagnosed hyperthyroidism lasting under 2 months. The CDR3 runs to 15 residues. V lost 2 bases, J lost 10 bases, and 15 bases lay in between. There were TCR beta CDR3 regions amplified from RNA transcripts. RT-PCR in the first round (using the HTBI primer set) targeted the TCR CDR3. TCRdb ran MiXCR on the multiplex PCR reads and lists one entry per CDR3 protein. The sample consists of around 350,000 distinct CDR3 sequences, about 18% of them appearing once. The sequenced sample was blood. The rearrangement joins TRBV12-3 or TRBV12-4 to TRBJ1-6, with D perhaps TRBD1 (6 bases). This TCR came from a woman in her 30s with Graves' hyperthyroidism that later progressed to Graves' ophthalmopathy. The CDR3 nucleotides read TGTGCCAGCAGTTTATTAGGGACATCGGGCTCACCCCTCCACTTT. Encoded protein: CASSLLGTSGSPLHF.